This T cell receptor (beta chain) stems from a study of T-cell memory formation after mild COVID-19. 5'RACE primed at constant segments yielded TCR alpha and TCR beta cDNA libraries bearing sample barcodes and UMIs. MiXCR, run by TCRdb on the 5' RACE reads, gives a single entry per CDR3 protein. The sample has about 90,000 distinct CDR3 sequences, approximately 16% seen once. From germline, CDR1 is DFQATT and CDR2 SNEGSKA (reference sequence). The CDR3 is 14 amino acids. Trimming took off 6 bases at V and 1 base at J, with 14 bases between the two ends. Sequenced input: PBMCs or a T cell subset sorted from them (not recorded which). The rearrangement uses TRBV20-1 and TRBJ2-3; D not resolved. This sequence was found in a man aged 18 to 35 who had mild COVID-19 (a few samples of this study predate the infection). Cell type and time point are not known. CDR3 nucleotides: TGCAGTGCAAAAGCCGGGCTAGGCACAGATACGCAGTATTTT. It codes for CSAKAGLGTDTQYF.